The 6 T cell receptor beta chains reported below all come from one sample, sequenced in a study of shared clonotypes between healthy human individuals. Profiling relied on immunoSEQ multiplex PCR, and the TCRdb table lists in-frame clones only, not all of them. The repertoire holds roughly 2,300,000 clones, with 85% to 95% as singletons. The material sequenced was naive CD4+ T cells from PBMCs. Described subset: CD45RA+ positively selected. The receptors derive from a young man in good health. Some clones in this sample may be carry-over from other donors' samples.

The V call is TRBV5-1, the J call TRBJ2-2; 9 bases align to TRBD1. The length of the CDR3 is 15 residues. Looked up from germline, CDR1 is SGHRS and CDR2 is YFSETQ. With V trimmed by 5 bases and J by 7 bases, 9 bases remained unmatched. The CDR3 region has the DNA TGCGCCAGCAGTTCTCCGACAGGGGGACACGGGGAGCTGTTTTTT. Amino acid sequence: CASSSPTGGHGELFF.

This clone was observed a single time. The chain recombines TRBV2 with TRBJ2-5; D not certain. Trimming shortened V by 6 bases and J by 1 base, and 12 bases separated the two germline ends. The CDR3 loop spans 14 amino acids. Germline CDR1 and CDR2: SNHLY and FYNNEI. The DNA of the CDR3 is TGTGCCAGCAGGGGGTGGGTCCCCCAAGAGACCCAGTACTTC. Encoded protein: CASRGWVPQETQYF.

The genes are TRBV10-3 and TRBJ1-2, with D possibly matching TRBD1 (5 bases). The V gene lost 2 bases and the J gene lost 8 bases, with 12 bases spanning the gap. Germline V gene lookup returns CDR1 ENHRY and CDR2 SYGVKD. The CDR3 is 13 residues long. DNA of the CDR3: TGTGCCATCAGTGAGAATGTGGGGCACGGCTACACCTTC. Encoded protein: CAISENVGHGYTF.

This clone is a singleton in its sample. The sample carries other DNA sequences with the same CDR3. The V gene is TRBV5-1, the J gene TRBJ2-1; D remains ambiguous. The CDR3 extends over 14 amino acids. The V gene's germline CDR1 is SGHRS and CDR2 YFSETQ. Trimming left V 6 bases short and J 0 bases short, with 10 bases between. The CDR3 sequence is CASTAGSSYNEQFF. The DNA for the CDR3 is TGCGCCAGCACTGCCGGAAGCTCCTACAATGAGCAGTTCTTC.

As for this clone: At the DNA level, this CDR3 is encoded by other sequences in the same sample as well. The CDR3 is CASSEAGTGGFGYTF. For the CDR3, the DNA is TGTGCCAGCAGTGAGGCGGGGACAGGGGGCTTTGGCTACACCTTC. The chain combines TRBV6-1 with TRBJ1-2, with 12 bases aligning to TRBD1. The CDR3 length is 15 residues. The germline CDR1 and CDR2 sequences are MNHNS and SASEGT. Trimming removed 3 bases from V and 7 bases from J; junction bases left unmatched: 6.

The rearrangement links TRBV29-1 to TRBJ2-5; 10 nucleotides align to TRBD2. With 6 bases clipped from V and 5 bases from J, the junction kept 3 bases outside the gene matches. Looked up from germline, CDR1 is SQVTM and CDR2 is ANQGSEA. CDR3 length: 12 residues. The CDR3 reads CSVGAGGETQYF. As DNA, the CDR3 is TGCAGCGTGGGAGCGGGAGGGGAGACCCAGTACTTC. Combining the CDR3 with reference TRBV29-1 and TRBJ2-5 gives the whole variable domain SAVISQKPSRDICQRGTSLTIQCQVDSQVTMMFWYRQQPGQSLTLIATANQGSEATYESGFVIDKFPISRPNLTFSTLTVSNMSPEDSSIYLCSVGAGGETQYFGPGTRLLVL.